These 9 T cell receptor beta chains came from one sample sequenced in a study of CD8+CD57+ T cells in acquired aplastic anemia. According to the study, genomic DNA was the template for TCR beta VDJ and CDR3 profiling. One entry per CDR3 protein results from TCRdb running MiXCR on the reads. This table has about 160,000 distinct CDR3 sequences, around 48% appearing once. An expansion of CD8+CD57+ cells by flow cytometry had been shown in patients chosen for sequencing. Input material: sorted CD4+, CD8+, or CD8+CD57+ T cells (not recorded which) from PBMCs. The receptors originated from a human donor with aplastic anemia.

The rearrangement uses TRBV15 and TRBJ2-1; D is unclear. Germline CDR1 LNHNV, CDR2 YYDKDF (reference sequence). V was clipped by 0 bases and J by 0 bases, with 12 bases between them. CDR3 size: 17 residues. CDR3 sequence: CATSRDGYAVSYNEQFF. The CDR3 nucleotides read TGTGCCACCAGCAGAGATGGTTATGCGGTCTCCTACAATGAGCAGTTCTTC.

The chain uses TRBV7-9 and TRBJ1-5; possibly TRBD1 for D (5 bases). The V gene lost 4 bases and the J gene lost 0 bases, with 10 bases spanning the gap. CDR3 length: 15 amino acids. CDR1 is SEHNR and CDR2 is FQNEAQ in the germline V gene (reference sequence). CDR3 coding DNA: TGTGCCAGCAGCTCAGAAGGGGATAGCAATCAGCCCCAGCATTTT. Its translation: CASSSEGDSNQPQHF.

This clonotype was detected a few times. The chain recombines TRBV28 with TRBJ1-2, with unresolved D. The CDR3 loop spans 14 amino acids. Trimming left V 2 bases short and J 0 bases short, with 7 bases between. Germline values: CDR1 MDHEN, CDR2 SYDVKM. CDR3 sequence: CASSLVGSNYGYTF. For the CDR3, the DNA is TGTGCCAGCAGTTTAGTGGGATCTAACTATGGCTACACCTTC.

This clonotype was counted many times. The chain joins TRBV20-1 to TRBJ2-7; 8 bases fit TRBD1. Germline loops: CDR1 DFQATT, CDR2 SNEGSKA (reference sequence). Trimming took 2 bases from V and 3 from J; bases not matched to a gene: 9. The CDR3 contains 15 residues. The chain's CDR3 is CSARTMTGAYYEQYF. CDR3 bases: TGCAGTGCTAGAACAATGACAGGGGCATACTACGAGCAGTACTTC.

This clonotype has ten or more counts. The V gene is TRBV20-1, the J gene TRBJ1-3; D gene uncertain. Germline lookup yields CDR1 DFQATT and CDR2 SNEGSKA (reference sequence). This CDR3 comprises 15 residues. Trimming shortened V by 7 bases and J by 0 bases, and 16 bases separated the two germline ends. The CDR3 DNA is TGCAGTGTTGGGTGGGCAGGCGGCTCTGGAAACACCATATATTTT. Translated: CSVGWAGGSGNTIYF.

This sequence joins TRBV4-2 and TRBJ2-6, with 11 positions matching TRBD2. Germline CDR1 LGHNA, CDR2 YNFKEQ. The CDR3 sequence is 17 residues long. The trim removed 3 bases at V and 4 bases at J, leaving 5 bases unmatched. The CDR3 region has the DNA TGTGCCAGCAGCCACGTAGCGGGAGGGAACGGGGCCAACGTCCTGACTTTC. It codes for CASSHVAGGNGANVLTF.

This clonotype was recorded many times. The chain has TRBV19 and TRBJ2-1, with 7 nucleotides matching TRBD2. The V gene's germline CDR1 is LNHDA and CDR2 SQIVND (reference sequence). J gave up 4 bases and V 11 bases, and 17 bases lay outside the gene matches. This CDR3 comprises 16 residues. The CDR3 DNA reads TGTGCCTCTTATCCCAGTGGACTAGATCTTTACAATGAGCAGTTCTTC. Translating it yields CASYPSGLDLYNEQFF.

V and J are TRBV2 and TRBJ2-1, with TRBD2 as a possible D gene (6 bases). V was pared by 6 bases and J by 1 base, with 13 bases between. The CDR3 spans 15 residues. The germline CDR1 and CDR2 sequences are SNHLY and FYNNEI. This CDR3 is CASSPGGKSYNEQFF. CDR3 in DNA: TGTGCCAGCAGCCCCGGAGGGAAATCCTACAATGAGCAGTTCTTC.

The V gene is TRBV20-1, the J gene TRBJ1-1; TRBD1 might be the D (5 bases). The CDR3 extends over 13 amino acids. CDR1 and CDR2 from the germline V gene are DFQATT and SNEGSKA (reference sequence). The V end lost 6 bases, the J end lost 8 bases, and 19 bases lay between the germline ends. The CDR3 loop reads CSAATGVEIEAFF. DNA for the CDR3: TGCAGTGCAGCCACAGGTGTCGAGATCGAAGCTTTCTTT.